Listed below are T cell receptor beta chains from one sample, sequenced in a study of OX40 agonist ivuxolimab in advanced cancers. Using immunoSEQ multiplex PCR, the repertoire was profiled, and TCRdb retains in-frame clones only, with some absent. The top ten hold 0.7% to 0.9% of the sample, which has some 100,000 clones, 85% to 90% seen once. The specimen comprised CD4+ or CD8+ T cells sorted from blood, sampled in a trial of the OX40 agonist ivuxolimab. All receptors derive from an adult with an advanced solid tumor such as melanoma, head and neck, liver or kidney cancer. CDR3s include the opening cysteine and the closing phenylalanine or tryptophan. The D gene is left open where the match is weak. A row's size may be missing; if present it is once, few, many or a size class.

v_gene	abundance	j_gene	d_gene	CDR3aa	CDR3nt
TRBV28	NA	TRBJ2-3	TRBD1	CASSLSGGKYTQYF	TGTGCCAGCAGTTTGTCAGGGGGAAAATATACGCAGTATTTT
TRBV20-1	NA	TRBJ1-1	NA	CSTEENTEAFF	TGCAGTACAGAGGAGAACACTGAAGCTTTCTTT
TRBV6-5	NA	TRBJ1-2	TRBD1	CASSSGTGNYGYTF	TGTGCCAGCAGTTCCGGGACAGGCAACTATGGCTACACCTTC
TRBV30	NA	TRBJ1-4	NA	CAFDFATNEKLFF	TGTGCCTTCGATTTCGCAACTAATGAAAAACTGTTTTTT
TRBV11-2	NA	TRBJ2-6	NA	CASSSTTGFSGANVLTF	TGTGCCAGCAGCAGCACTACAGGGTTCTCTGGGGCCAACGTCCTGACTTTC
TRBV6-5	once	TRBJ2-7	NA	CASFDSYEQYF	TGTGCCAGCTTTGACTCCTACGAGCAGTACTTC
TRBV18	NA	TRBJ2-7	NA	CASSPVLESLSEQYF	TGTGCCAGCTCACCCGTACTCGAAAGCCTATCCGAGCAGTACTTC
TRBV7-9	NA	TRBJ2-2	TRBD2	CASSHTSGGRELFF	TGTGCCAGCAGCCATACTAGCGGGGGCCGGGAGCTGTTTTTT
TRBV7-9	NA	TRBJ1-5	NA	CASEGGGQPQHF	TGTGCCAGCGAGGGGGGAGGTCAGCCCCAGCATTTT
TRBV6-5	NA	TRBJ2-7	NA	CASSYSRGTYEQYF	TGTGCCAGCAGTTACTCGAGGGGAACCTACGAGCAGTACTTC
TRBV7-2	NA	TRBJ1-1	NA	CASSLAGTRAFF	TGTGCCAGCAGCTTAGCGGGAACCAGAGCTTTCTTT
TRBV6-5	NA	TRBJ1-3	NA	CATYSSGNTIYF	TGTGCCACCTACAGCTCTGGAAACACCATATATTTT
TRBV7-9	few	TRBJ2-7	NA	CASTPRTGISYEQYF	TGTGCCAGCACCCCTAGGACGGGGATCTCCTACGAGCAGTACTTC
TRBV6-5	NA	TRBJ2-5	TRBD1	CASSSPGQGEETQYF	TGTGCCAGCAGTTCTCCGGGACAGGGAGAAGAGACCCAGTACTTC
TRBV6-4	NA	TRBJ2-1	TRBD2	CGAGVPITYNEQFF	TGTGGGGCGGGGGTCCCCATAACCTACAATGAGCAGTTCTTC